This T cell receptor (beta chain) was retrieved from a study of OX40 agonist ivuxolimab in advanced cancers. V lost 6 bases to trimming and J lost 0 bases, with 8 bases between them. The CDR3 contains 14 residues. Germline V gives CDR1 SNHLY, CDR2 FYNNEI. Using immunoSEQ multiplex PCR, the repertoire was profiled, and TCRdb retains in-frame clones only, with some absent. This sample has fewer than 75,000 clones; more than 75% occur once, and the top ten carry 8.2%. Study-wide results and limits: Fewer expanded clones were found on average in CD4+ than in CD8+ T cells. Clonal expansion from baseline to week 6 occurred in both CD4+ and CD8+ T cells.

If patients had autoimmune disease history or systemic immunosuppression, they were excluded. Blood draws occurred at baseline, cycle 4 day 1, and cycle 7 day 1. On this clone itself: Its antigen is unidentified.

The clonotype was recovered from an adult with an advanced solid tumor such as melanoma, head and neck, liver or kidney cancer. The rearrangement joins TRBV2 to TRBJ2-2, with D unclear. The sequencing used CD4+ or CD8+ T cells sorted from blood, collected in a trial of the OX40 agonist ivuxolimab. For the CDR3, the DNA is TGTGCCAGCAGAGGCCTAGCGAACACCGGGGAGCTGTTTTTT. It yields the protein CASRGLANTGELFF.